This TCR beta chain was recorded in a study of blood T cells in healthy people across ages (dated by TCRdb to the mid-2010s). Looking at the study overall: Template switching captured roughly one uniquely barcoded TCR beta cDNA molecule per two T cells in model experiments. Using deep sequencing normalized with unique cDNA molecular identifiers, the study measured how TCR beta repertoire diversity changes with age. The donors were divided into four age groups: young (average around 16 years), middle-aged (over 35), aged (around 59) and long-lived (nearly 85). The study analyzed two additional independent replicas of 1 million unique cDNA reads from the same blood draw for two donors, one aged 18 to 30 and one aged 80 or older. Overall study outcomes, separate from this receptor: As age increased, observed TCR beta diversity per million T cells dropped in a roughly linear way, and a significant reduction was already evident by age 40. Observed TCR beta diversity correlated strongly with the percentage of naive T cells measured by flow cytometry. Because the CMV infection status of the donors was unknown, age-related changes in expanded clonotypes may potentially have been confounded. The long-lived group showed more naive CD4+ T cells, fewer expanded clones and increased TCR diversity than the aged group, suggesting age selection. Total diversity estimates from one million sequenced T cells were considered lower bounds and underestimates. Since profiling was done on bulk unsorted PBMCs, naive and antigen-experienced compartments could not be conclusively compared.

Receptor amplification or capture employed 5' RACE. Sequencing took place on an Illumina HiSeq 2500. A second PCR of roughly 7 to 11 cycles was performed with a sample-barcoded 5' primer and a J-beta primer mix. A template-switch 5' adaptor carrying 12 random nucleotides introduced a unique molecular identifier onto each TCR beta cDNA molecule. Each sample yielded at least 3 million CDR3-containing paired-end reads. All of the RNA was converted into first-strand cDNA using the Mint cDNA synthesis kit, with a TRBC-specific oligonucleotide serving as the primer. Following uracil-DNA glycosylase treatment, a first 18-cycle PCR with universal primers M1SS and BC2_uni_R was performed on all cDNA. Regarding the original processing steps: Each sample was normalized by randomly selecting 1 million high-quality reads, each carrying a distinct molecular identifier. Reads with shared molecular identifiers were discarded instead of being binned into consensus sequences. MiTCR, set to a Q25 quality threshold and the strictest error-elimination algorithm, was used for CDR3 identification, clonotype clustering and error correction. A nonparametric unseen species model using Euler transformation provided a lower-bound estimate of total TCR beta diversity. The public sequencing data were trimmed at Q25 with fastp and processed into clonotypes with MiXCR by TCRdb, which kept only in-frame beta chains. Every entry covers one CDR3 protein and lists the most common genes and DNA from its rows. In this record, the V and J calls reflect TCRdb's handling and not the investigators' own analysis. Counted in this sample were 750,000 to 1,000,000 distinct CDR3 sequences; almost 30% of them appeared once. About a tenth of the sample lies in the top ten.

The donors were roughly 39 Caucasian individuals from Russia, aged roughly 6 to 100 years, who were systemically healthy. Approximately 10 milliliters of peripheral blood were collected from each donor into EDTA-treated Vacutainer tubes. Ficoll-Paque density-gradient centrifugation was used to isolate PBMCs, with at least 6.5 million per sample. Trizol reagent was used to extract total RNA from PBMCs, with at least 6 micrograms per sample. For every donor, flow cytometry on a PBMC aliquot measured the percentage of naive CD45RAhigh/CD27high T cells. This clonotype was seen ten or more times. This receptor's antigen is unknown. Per-nucleotide qualities are absent, and no much larger clonotype sits a single base away. From the cysteine through the phenylalanine, the CDR3 covers 14 amino acids. The CDR3 DNA has 42 bases and is translated from base 1. In the germline V gene (reference sequence), CDR1 corresponds to DFQATT and CDR2 to SNEGSKA. The germline ends are 14 bases apart after V is trimmed by 3 bases and J by 3 bases.

This same sample was also part of a study on T cells of mothers and their children. The second paper further reports: Nine systemically healthy Caucasian individuals served as donors, namely three mothers together with their six children. cDNA synthesis consumed the entire amount of extracted RNA, loaded at about 1.6 ug RNA in each 15 ul reaction. Sample barcodes and 2-4 random nucleotides were added via the M1S primer in the second PCR. Over 8.5 million TCR beta CDR3 reads were obtained for each mother, and about 3 million reads were obtained for each child. TCR recombination output is similarly shaped by thymic selection in related and unrelated pairs, with a minor effect exerted by inherited differences. Related mother-child pairs always showed normalized repertoire overlap that was slightly higher than in unrelated mother-child pairs, though the difference was never significant. No persistent microchimeric T cell clones were detected, at a sensitivity of about 100 clones per million clonotypes. The study used deep NGS to compare TCR beta repertoires of mothers and children, seeking features distinguishing related mother-child pairs from unrelated individuals. Mothers averaged approximately 40 +/- 4 years of age and children averaged around 10 +/- 4 years. After adapters were ligated using NEBNext reagents, the libraries underwent 100+100 nt paired-end sequencing on an Illumina HiSeq 2000. Mother and child libraries were prepared a month apart and sequenced in separate runs to prevent cross-contamination. Between roughly 500,000 and 2,000,000 distinct TCR beta clonotypes were identified per donor. Naive TCR beta clonotypes were estimated from low-frequency clonotypes matched to each donor's FACS-determined naive share, without sorting.

Sample: blood. The chain links TRBV20-1 with TRBJ2-5, with the D call perhaps TRBD1 or TRBD2, as 5 bases match in each case. This TCR was sampled from a woman aged 40 to 49 in good health. CDR3 reads: CSARRGLGEETQYF. The nucleotide sequence reads TGCAGTGCTAGGAGGGGATTAGGGGAAGAGACCCAGTACTTC.